Listed here are 24 T cell receptor beta chains from one sample, sequenced in a study of early T cells in non-severe SARS-CoV-2 infection. Via MiXCR, TCRdb re-called the 5' RACE reads, giving one row per CDR3 protein. The table has about 80,000 distinct CDR3 sequences, 10% to 15% seen once. Sequenced here: whole blood, sampled at baseline. The receptors come from an adult who was a healthcare worker with PCR-confirmed SARS-CoV-2 infection or an uninfected control (not recorded which). The donor label of this sample is uncertain.

The chain recombines TRBV7-3 with TRBJ2-3; D uncertain. Germline V gene data show CDR1 as SGHTA and CDR2 as FQGTGA. V lost 4 bases and J 1 base, leaving 24 bases between the germline ends. The CDR3 has 19 amino acids. Here the CDR3 DNA reads TGTGCCAGCAGCTCCCCGCTCGCGGCGCTCCCCTATTGCACAGATACGCAGTATTTT. Protein sequence: CASSSPLAALPYCTDTQYF.

This clonotype was seen a handful of times. The rearrangement uses TRBV7-3 and TRBJ1-3; D ambiguous. V lost 2 bases to trimming and J lost 1 base, with 6 bases between them. Germline assignment: CDR1 SGHTA and CDR2 FQGTGA. CDR3 length: 14 amino acids. DNA for the CDR3: TGTGCCAGCAGCTTACAGGCATCTGGAAACACCATATATTTT. As protein: CASSLQASGNTIYF. Variable domain in full (rest from reference TRBV7-3 and TRBJ1-3): GAGVSQTPSNKVTEKGKYVELRCDPISGHTALYWYRQSLGQGPEFLIYFQGTGAADDSGLPNDRFFAVRPEGSVSTLKIQRTERGDSAVYLCASSLQASGNTIYFGEGSWLTVV.

This clonotype was seen repeatedly, ten times or more. This rearrangement joins TRBV9 to TRBJ2-1; TRBD2 matches 7 bases. This CDR3 is 16 amino acids long. V dropped 0 bases and J dropped 9; count of bases not matched to a gene: 12. Germline V gives CDR1 SGDLS, CDR2 YYNGEE. CDR3 nucleotide sequence: TGTGCCAGCAGCGTAGTCGGTGGGAGGGTCAACGTTGAGCAGTTCTTC. This codes for CASSVVGGRVNVEQFF.

The chain employs TRBV27 and TRBJ1-2; 7 bases line up with TRBD1. This CDR3 spans 14 amino acids. CDR1 is MNHEY, CDR2 SMNVEV, per germline (reference sequence). After removal of 2 bases from V and 6 bases from J, the junction contained 6 bases not matched to a gene. DNA of the CDR3: TGTGCCAGCAGTTTAAAACAGGGGTGGGATGGCTACACCTTC. Translating gives CASSLKQGWDGYTF.

V and J are TRBV12-3 or TRBV12-4 and TRBJ2-6; TRBD1 agrees at 11 bases. CDR3 size: 17 residues. Trimming removed 7 bases from V and 0 bases from J; junction bases left unmatched: 5. Written as DNA, the CDR3 is TGTGCCAGCAAGTCGGGGACAGGGGGCTCTGGGGCCAACGTCCTGACTTTC. Amino acids: CASKSGTGGSGANVLTF.

This clonotype showed up many times. The chain is built from TRBV11-2 and TRBJ2-3; D is perhaps TRBD1 or TRBD2 (5 bases each). V gave up 5 bases and J gave up 4 bases, with 19 bases separating them. Per the germline V gene, CDR1 is SGHAT and CDR2 is FQNNGV. The CDR3 runs 16 residues. The CDR3 region is CASSPLTAEGPDTQYF. Written as DNA, the CDR3 is TGTGCCAGCAGCCCACTGACCGCTGAGGGACCAGATACGCAGTATTTT.

The chain joins TRBV6-2 or TRBV6-3 to TRBJ2-5; 7 bases are a match to TRBD2. The CDR3 sequence is 14 residues long. Looked up from germline, CDR1 is MNHEY and CDR2 is SVGEGT. V dropped 2 bases and J dropped 7; count of bases not matched to a gene: 7. The CDR3 region is CASSYSGTTATQYF. In DNA, the CDR3 is TGTGCCAGCAGTTACAGTGGGACTACGGCGACCCAGTACTTC.

This clonotype was seen a few times. The chain couples TRBV20-1 to TRBJ2-7; the match to TRBD2 covers 12 bases. V was pared by 5 bases and J by 3 bases, with 5 bases of the junction left unmatched. CDR3 length: 14 amino acids. The germline V gene has CDR1 DFQATT and CDR2 SNEGSKA (reference sequence). This CDR3 reads CSAVLTSGSYEQYF. The CDR3 region has the DNA TGCAGTGCTGTTTTGACTAGCGGGAGCTACGAGCAGTACTTC.

The CDR3 coding sequence is TGTGCCAGCAGCCAAGTCGAGAACACTGAAGCTTTCTTT. Its protein is CASSQVENTEAFF. The gene calls are TRBV14 and TRBJ1-1, with unresolved D. The CDR3 sequence is 13 residues long. The V gene's germline CDR1 is SGHDN and CDR2 FVKESK. The V end was cut by 1 base, the J end by 1 base, with 4 bases between.

In this sample, this clonotype turned up a few times. J is TRBJ2-5 and V is TRBV4-3, with 10 positions matching TRBD2. CDR3 length equals 15 residues. Looked up from germline, CDR1 is LGHNA and CDR2 is YSLEER. V lost 0 bases, J lost 7 bases, and 5 bases stayed unmatched. CDR3 sequence (DNA): TGCGCCAGCAGCCAAGACCTAGCGGGGGCGGGGACCCAGTACTTC. This sequence encodes CASSQDLAGAGTQYF.

This clonotype was picked up a small number of times. The chain recombines TRBV12-3 or TRBV12-4 with TRBJ1-1, with 10 bases lining up with TRBD1. This CDR3 comprises 17 residues. V trimming: 6 bases; J trimming: 4 bases; junction bases outside the gene matches: 14. CDR3 sequence reads: CASSEVLNGDRGTEAFF. Here the CDR3 DNA reads TGTGCCAGCAGCGAAGTATTAAACGGGGACAGGGGCACTGAAGCTTTCTTT.

This clonotype has just a few counts. The V call is TRBV24-1, the J call TRBJ2-2, with D unresolved. The V gene lost 3 bases and the J gene lost 2 bases, with 3 bases spanning the gap. Germline V gene lookup returns CDR1 KGHDR and CDR2 SFDVKD. The CDR3 covers 13 residues. CDR3 nucleotide sequence: TGTGCCACCAGTGATCCCAACACCGGGGAGCTGTTTTTT. It codes for CATSDPNTGELFF.

The table lists this clonotype with many counts. The V call is TRBV20-1, the J call TRBJ2-4; D possibly corresponds to TRBD2 (5 bases). Germline assignment: CDR1 DFQATT and CDR2 SNEGSKA (reference sequence). The CDR3 loop spans 10 amino acids. The V end lost 5 bases, the J end lost 10 bases, and 9 bases lay between the germline ends. CDR3 nucleotide sequence: TGCAGTGCTCCCCGGGGTATTCAGTACTTC. Translating gives CSAPRGIQYF.

The table lists this clonotype with many counts. J is TRBJ2-1 and V is TRBV18, with 12 bases fitting TRBD2. This CDR3 spans 15 amino acids. CDR1 and CDR2 from the germline V gene are KGHSH and LQKENI. V was pared by 3 bases and J by 7 bases, with 4 bases of the junction left unmatched. The CDR3 spells CASSPTSGSKNEQFF. The CDR3 coding sequence is TGTGCCAGCTCACCGACTAGCGGGAGTAAAAATGAGCAGTTCTTC.

The gene calls are TRBV27 and TRBJ2-3; D not certain. Germline V gives CDR1 MNHEY, CDR2 SMNVEV (reference sequence). The ends were cut back, 3 bases at V and 2 bases at J, with 9 bases in the middle. This CDR3 is 14 amino acids long. The CDR3 sequence is CASSLSGLTDTQYF. The CDR3 nucleotides are TGTGCCAGCAGTTTGTCCGGTCTCACAGATACGCAGTATTTT.

This clonotype was seen at least ten times. This chain joins TRBV7-2 and TRBJ2-7, with TRBD1 matching 7 bases. Germline lookup yields CDR1 SGHTA and CDR2 FQGNSA. This CDR3 region has 13 residues. V was clipped by 5 bases and J by 6 bases; unmatched bases: 7. The CDR3 DNA reads as TGTGCCAGCAGCACAGGGGTTAAGGCCGAGCAGTACTTC. Protein: CASSTGVKAEQYF.

This sequence joins TRBV7-2 and TRBJ2-3; maybe TRBD1 (5 bases). The CDR3 runs 16 residues. V was clipped by 6 bases and J by 4 bases, with 20 bases between them. Germline CDR1 is SGHTA and CDR2 is FQGNSA. As DNA, the CDR3 is TGTGCCAGCAGTCAAATGGGGCGAACCGTCCCAGATACGCAGTATTTT. This gives the protein CASSQMGRTVPDTQYF.

There are a few counts of this clonotype. The chain combines TRBV20-1 with TRBJ2-1, with D unclear. This CDR3 is built from 14 residues. With 0 bases removed from V and 11 bases from J, the gap between germline ends came to 17 bases. Germline V gene data show CDR1 as DFQATT and CDR2 as SNEGSKA (reference sequence). The CDR3 region has the DNA TGCAGTGCTAGAGATGGACCTCCTCCTAGGCAGCAGTTCTTC. It codes for CSARDGPPPRQQFF.

This clonotype has at least ten counts. This chain uses TRBV12-3 or TRBV12-4 with TRBJ2-3; no firm D call. Trimming took off 4 bases at V and 6 bases at J, with 5 bases between the two ends. The CDR3 contains 11 residues. CDR3 protein: CASSSLDTQYF. In DNA, the CDR3 is TGTGCCAGCAGTTCACTGGATACGCAGTATTTT.

Written as DNA, the CDR3 is TGTGCCAGCTCACCTCGAGCGGGGGCCGGCGAGACCCAGTACTTC. Translated: CASSPRAGAGETQYF. The chain employs TRBV18 and TRBJ2-5, with 8 bases matching TRBD2. The CDR3 has 15 residues. Trimming removed 3 bases from V and 5 bases from J; junction bases left unmatched: 8. CDR1 is KGHSH and CDR2 is LQKENI in the germline V gene.

This clonotype was picked up a small number of times. The DNA for the CDR3 is TGCGCCAGCAGCCCGACCGGGACAGAAGATTCGACTTTCTTT. Translated: CASSPTGTEDSTFF. V and J are TRBV5-1 and TRBJ1-1, with 7 bases lining up with TRBD1. The ends lost 4 bases at V and 12 bases at J; junction bases unmatched: 15. The V gene's germline CDR1 is SGHRS and CDR2 YFSETQ. This CDR3 has 14 residues.

The genes are TRBV5-3 and TRBJ1-1, with 10 positions matching TRBD1. Being an ORF, TRBV5-3 has a function that is uncertain. This CDR3 has 19 residues. V was clipped by 5 bases and J by 0 bases; unmatched bases: 16. The CDR3 sequence: CARSSINWTGGNLNTEAFF. The DNA of the CDR3 is TGTGCCAGAAGTTCGATAAATTGGACAGGGGGGAACTTGAACACTGAAGCTTTCTTT.

The rearrangement links TRBV27 to TRBJ2-1; 9 bases fit TRBD2. Germline V gene lookup returns CDR1 MNHEY and CDR2 SMNVEV (reference sequence). V was clipped by 0 bases and J by 8 bases; unmatched bases: 5. This CDR3 spans 15 amino acids. The CDR3 region has the DNA TGTGCCAGCAGTTTATCTCCGACTAGCGGCCATGAGCAGTTCTTC. It specifies CASSLSPTSGHEQFF.

This CDR3 is CATKYTDRSNSYNSPLHF. CDR3 bases: TGTGCCACCAAATATACGGACAGATCGAACTCCTATAATTCACCCCTCCACTTT. V and J are TRBV18 and TRBJ1-6; TRBD1 might be the D (6 bases). Between the trimmed V and J ends, which lost 10 bases and 0 bases, there was a span of 22 bases. The CDR3 contains 18 residues. Looked up from germline, CDR1 is KGHSH and CDR2 is LQKENI.